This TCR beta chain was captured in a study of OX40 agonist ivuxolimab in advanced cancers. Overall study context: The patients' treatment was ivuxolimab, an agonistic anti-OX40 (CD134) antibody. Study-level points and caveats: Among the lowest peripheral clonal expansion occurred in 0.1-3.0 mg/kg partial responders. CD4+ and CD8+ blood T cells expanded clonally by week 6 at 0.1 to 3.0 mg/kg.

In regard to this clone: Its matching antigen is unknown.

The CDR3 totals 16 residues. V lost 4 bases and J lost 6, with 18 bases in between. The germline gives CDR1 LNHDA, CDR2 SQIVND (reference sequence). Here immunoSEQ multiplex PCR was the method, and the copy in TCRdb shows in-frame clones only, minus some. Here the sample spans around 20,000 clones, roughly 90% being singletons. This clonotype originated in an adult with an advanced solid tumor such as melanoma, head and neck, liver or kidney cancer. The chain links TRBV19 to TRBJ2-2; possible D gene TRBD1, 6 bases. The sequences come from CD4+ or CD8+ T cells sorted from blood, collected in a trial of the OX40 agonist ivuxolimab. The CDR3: CASSRGQWVRSGELFF. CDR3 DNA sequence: TGTGCCAGTAGTAGAGGACAGTGGGTAAGGTCCGGGGAGCTGTTTTTT.